This TCR beta chain came from a study of blood T cells in healthy people across ages. CDR3 size: 14 residues. The V gene end was trimmed by 5 bases and the J gene end by 3 bases; junction bases not matched to a gene: 7. Germline V CDR1 and CDR2: SNHLY, FYNNEI. Combining a sample-barcoded 5' primer with a J-beta primer mix, a second PCR ran for roughly 7 to 11 cycles. A 12-random-nucleotide template-switch adaptor tagged each cDNA molecule. A single record per CDR3 protein comes from TCRdb applying MiXCR to the 5' RACE reads. The sample records 1.6 million or so distinct CDR3 sequences, about 32% being singletons. Per sample, extraction of total RNA gave at least 5.5 micrograms in every case. As for this clonotype: Its antigen is not identified.

Overall study results and limits: There were more naive CD4+ cells and higher diversity in long-lived donors than in aged donors. Estimates based on one million T cells were treated as lower bounds.

The V gene is TRBV2, the J gene TRBJ2-7; 7 positions match TRBD2. Sample: blood. This sequence was found in a woman in her 30s in good health. CDR3 coding DNA: TGTGCCAGCAGTCCCCTAGCGGAGGTCTACGAGCAGTACTTC. It encodes CASSPLAEVYEQYF.